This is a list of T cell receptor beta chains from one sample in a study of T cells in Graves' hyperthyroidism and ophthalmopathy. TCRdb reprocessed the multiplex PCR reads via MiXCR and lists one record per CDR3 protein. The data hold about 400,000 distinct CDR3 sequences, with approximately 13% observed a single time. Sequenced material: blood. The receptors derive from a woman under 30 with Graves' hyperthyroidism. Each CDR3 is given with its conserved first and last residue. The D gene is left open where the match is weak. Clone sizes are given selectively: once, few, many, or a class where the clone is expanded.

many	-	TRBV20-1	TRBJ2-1	TGCAGTGCTACTCGTTCACACGACAATGAGCAGTTCTTC	CSATRSHDNEQFF
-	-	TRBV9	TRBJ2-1	TGTGCCAGCAGCTCGACGCCCGGGCAGGGAAACAATGAGCAGTTCTTC	CASSSTPGQGNNEQFF
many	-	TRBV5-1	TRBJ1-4	TGCGCCAGCAGCTTGGGAAAAGGTGCTGAAAAACTGTTTTTT	CASSLGKGAEKLFF
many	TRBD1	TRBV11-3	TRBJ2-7	TGTGCCAGCAGCAAGAGACAGGGGGTCCCCTACGAGCAGTACTTC	CASSKRQGVPYEQYF
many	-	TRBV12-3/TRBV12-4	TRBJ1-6	TGTGCCAGCAGTTTCAAGGGTAATTCACCCCTCCACTTT	CASSFKGNSPLHF
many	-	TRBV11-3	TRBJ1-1	TGTGCCAGCAGCGAATCTGAAGCTTTCTTT	CASSESEAFF
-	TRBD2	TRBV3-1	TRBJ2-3	TGCGCCAGCAGCTCGACGACTAGCGGTGTACCAGATACGCAGTATTTT	CASSSTTSGVPDTQYF
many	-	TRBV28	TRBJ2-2	TGTGCCAGCAGTCCCCGGACGGGGAACACCGGGGAGCTGTTTTTT	CASSPRTGNTGELFF
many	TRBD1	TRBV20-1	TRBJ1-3	TGCAGTGCTTCCGGGACAGGGCCGACGCGCGGAAACACCATATATTTT	CSASGTGPTRGNTIYF
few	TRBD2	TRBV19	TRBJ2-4	TGTGCCAGTAGTATTGCGGCGGGGGGCAAAAACATTCAGTACTTC	CASSIAAGGKNIQYF
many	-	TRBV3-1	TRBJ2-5	TGTGCCAGCAGCCAAGCCCAAGAGACCCAGTACTTC	CASSQAQETQYF
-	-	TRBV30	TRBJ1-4	TGTGCCTGGAAGCGTAAGGGTATGGGGGAAAAACTGTTTTTT	CAWKRKGMGEKLFF
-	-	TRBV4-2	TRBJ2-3	TGTGCCAGCAGCCAAGCCGGGACACAAATCACAGATACGCAGTATTTT	CASSQAGTQITDTQYF
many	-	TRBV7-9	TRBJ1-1	TGTGCCAGCAGCTTCCCATCCGGGTCCCTTATGAACACTGAAGCTTTCTTT	CASSFPSGSLMNTEAFF